This T cell receptor (beta chain) was sequenced for a study of cytotoxic CD8 clonotypes in ibrutinib-treated CLL. Across the study: Collecting the response samples happened after a median about twelve months of treatment, with a range of 6 to 36.

The CDR3 loop spans 14 amino acids. Germline-derived CDR1 and CDR2 are MNHNY and SVGAGI (reference sequence). V lost 6 bases and J lost 6, with 17 bases in between. The data were produced by immunoSEQ multiplex PCR, yet TCRdb's version contains in-frame clones alone and is incomplete. This table has 160,000 or so clones, under 90% appearing once. The origin of this receptor is a human donor with chronic lymphocytic leukemia. The chain is built from TRBV6-6 and TRBJ1-2, with D possibly matching TRBD1 (5 bases). The specimen comprised PBMCs, sampled after 24 months of ibrutinib treatment. In DNA, the CDR3 is TGTGCCAGCAGCCGGACACCGGGAACGCATGGCTACACCTTC. Translating gives CASSRTPGTHGYTF.